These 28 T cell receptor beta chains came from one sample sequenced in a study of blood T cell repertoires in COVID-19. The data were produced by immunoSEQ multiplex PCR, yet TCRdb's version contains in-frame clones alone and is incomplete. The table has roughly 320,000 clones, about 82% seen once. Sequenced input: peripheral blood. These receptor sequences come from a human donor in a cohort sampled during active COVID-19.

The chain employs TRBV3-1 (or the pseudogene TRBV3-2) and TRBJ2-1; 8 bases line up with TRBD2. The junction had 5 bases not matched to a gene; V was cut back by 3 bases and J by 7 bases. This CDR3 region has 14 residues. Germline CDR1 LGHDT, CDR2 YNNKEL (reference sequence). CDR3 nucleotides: TGTGCCAGCAGCCACGGGACTAGGCAAAATGAGCAGTTCTTC. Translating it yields CASSHGTRQNEQFF.

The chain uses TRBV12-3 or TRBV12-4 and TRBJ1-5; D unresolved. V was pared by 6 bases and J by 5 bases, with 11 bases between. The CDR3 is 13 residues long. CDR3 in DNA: TGTGCCAGCAGGCGCAACTCGGATCAGCCCCAGCATTTT. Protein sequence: CASRRNSDQPQHF.

As DNA, the CDR3 is TGTGCCTGGAGTGTACGGGGAGACACTGAAGCTTTCTTT. It is translated as CAWSVRGDTEAFF. The chain carries TRBV30 and TRBJ1-1; D call uncertain. The CDR3 covers 13 residues. V lost 0 bases, J lost 3 bases, and 8 bases lay in between. Germline V gene sequence: CDR1 GTSNPN, CDR2 SVGIG (reference sequence).

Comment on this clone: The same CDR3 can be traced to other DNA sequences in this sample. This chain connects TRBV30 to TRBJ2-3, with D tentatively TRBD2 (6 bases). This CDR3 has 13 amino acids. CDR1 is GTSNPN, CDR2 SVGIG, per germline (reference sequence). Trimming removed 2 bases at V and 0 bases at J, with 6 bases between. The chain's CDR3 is CAWSRGSTDTQYF. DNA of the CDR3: TGTGCCTGGAGTCGGGGGAGCACAGATACGCAGTATTTT.

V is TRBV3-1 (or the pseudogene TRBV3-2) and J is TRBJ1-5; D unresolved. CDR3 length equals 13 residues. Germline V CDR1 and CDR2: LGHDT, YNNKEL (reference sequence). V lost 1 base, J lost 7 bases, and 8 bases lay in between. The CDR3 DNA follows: TGTGCCAGCAGCCAAGCCGAGGGCCAGCCCCAGCATTTT. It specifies CASSQAEGQPQHF.

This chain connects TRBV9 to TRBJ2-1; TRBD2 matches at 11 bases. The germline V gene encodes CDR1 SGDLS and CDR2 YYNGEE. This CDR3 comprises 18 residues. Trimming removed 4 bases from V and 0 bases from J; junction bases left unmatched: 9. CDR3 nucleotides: TGTGCCAGCAGCCGACTAGCGGGGTCCCAGAGCTCCTACAATGAGCAGTTCTTC. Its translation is CASSRLAGSQSSYNEQFF.

CDR3 protein: CASSALTGELFF. The CDR3 nucleotides are TGTGCCAGCAGCGCCCTCACCGGGGAGCTGTTTTTT. The chain couples TRBV9 to TRBJ2-2; D ambiguous. From germline, CDR1 is SGDLS and CDR2 YYNGEE. V lost 3 bases and J 4 bases, leaving 4 bases between the germline ends. This CDR3 contains 12 residues.

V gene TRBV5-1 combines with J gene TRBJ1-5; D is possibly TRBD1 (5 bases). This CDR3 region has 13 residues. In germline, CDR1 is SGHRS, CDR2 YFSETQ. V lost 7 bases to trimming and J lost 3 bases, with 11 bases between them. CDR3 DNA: TGCGCCAGCGCCCGGGGGGACAATCAGCCCCAGCATTTT. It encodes CASARGDNQPQHF. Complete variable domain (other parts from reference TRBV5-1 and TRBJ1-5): KAGVTQTPRYLIKTRGQQVTLSCSPISGHRSVSWYQQTPGQGLQFLFEYFSETQRNKGNFPGRFSGRQFSNSRSEMNVSTLELGDSALYLCASARGDNQPQHFGDGTRLSIL.

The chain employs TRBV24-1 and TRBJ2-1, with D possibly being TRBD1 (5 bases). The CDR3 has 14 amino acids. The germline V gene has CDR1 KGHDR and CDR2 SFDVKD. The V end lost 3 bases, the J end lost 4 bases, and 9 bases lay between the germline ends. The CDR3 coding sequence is TGTGCCACCAGTGATGGGGCCCGGTACAATGAGCAGTTCTTC. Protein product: CATSDGARYNEQFF.

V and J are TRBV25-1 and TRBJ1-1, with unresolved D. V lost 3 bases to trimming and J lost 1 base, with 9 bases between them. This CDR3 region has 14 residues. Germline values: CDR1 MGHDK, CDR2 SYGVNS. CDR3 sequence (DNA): TGTGCCAGCAGTGACCCACGACAGAACACTGAAGCTTTCTTT. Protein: CASSDPRQNTEAFF. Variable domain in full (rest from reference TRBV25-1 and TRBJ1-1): EADIYQTPRYLVIGTGKKITLECSQTMGHDKMYWYQQDPGMELHLIHYSYGVNSTEKGDLSSESTVSRIRTEHFPLTLESARPSHTSQYLCASSDPRQNTEAFFGQGTRLTVV.

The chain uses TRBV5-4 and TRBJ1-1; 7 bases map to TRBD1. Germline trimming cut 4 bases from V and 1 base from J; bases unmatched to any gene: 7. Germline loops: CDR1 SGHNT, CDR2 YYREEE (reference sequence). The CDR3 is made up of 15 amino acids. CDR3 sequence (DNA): TGTGCCAGCAGCCACCTACAGGGGTGGAACACTGAAGCTTTCTTT. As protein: CASSHLQGWNTEAFF.

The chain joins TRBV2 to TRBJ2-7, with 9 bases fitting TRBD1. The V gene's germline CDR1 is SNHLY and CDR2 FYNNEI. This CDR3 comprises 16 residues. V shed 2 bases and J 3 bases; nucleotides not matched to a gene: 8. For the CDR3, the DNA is TGTGCCAGCAGTGAATTCGCAGGGACAGGGTACTACGAGCAGTACTTC. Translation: CASSEFAGTGYYEQYF.

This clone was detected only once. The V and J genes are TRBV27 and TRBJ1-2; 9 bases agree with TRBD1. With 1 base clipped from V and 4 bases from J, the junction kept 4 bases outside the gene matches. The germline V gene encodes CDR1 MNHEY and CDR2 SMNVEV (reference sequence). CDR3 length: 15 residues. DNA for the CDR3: TGTGCCAGCAGTTTATTACGACAGGGGGTCTATGGCTACACCTTC. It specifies CASSLLRQGVYGYTF.

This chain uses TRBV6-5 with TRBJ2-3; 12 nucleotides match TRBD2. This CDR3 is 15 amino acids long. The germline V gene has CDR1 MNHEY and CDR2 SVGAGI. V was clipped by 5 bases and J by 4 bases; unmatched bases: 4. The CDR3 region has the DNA TGTGCCAGCAGTATTACTAGCGGGGGGCCAGATACGCAGTATTTT. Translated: CASSITSGGPDTQYF.

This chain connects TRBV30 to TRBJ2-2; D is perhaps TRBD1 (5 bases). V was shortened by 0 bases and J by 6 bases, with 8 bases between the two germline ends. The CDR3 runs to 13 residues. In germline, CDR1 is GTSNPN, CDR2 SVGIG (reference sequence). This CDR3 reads CAWSVQDAGELFF. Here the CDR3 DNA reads TGTGCCTGGAGTGTACAGGATGCCGGGGAGCTGTTTTTT.

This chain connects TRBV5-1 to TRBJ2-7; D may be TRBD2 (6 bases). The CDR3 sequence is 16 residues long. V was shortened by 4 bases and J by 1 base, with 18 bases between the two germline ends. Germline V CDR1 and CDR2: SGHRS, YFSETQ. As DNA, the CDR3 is TGCGCCAGCAGCCACGCCGGCGGGGCTGGATCCTACGAGCAGTACTTC. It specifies CASSHAGGAGSYEQYF.

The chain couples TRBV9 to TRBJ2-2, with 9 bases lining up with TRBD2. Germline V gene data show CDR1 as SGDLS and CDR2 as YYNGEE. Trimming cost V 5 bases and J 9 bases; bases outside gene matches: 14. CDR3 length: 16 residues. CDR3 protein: CASSSIGGGAEWELFF. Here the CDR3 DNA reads TGTGCCAGCAGTAGCATTGGCGGGGGGGCCGAGTGGGAGCTGTTTTTT.

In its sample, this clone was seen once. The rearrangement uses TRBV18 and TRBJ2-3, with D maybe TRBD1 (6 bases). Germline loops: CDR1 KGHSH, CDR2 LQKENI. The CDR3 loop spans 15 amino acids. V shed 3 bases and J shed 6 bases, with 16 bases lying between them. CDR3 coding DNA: TGTGCCAGCTCACCTCTACAGGGTTCCGTCGATACGCAGTATTTT. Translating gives CASSPLQGSVDTQYF.

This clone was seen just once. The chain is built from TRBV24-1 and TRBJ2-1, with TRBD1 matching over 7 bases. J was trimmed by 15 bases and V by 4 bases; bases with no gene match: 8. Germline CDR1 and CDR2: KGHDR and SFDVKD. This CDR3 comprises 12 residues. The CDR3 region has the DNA TGTGCCACCAGTGAACCAGGGGGAGCACGGTTCTTC. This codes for CATSEPGGARFF.

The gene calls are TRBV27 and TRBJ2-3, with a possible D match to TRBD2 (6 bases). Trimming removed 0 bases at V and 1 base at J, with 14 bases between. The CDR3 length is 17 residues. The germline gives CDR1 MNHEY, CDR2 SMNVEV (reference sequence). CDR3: CASSLSSGEWGTDTQYF. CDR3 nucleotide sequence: TGTGCCAGCAGTTTATCTTCGGGGGAGTGGGGCACAGATACGCAGTATTTT.

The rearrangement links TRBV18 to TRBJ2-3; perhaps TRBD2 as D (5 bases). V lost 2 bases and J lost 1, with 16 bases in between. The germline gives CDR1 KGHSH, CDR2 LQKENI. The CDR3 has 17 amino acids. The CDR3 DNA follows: TGTGCCAGCTCACCAGGCTCAGGCTTCGGGGGCACAGATACGCAGTATTTT. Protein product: CASSPGSGFGGTDTQYF.

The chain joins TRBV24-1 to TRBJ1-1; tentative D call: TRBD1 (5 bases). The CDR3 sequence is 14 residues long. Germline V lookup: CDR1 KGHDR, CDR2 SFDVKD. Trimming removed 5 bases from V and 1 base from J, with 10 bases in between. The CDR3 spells CATSARGGNTEAFF. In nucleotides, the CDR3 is TGTGCCACCAGTGCTAGGGGAGGGAACACTGAAGCTTTCTTT.

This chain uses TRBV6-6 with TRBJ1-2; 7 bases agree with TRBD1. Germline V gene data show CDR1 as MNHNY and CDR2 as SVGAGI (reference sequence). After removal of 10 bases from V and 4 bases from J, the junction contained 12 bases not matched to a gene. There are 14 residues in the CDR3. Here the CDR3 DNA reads TGTGCCATACAGGACAGGATAGGGTTCTATGGCTACACCTTC. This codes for CAIQDRIGFYGYTF.

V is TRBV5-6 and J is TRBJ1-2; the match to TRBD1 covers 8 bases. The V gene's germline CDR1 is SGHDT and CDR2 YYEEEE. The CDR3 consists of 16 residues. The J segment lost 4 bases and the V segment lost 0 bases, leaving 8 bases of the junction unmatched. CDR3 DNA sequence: TGTGCCAGCAGCTTGGCAGGGGGCACGTCGTTCTATGGCTACACCTTC. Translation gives CASSLAGGTSFYGYTF.

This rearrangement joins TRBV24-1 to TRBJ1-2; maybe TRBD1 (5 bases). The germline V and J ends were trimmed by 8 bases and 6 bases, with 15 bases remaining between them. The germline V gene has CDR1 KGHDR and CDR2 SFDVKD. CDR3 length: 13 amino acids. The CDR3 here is CATTPDKSHGYTF. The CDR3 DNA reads TGTGCCACCACCCCGGACAAGTCCCATGGCTACACCTTC.

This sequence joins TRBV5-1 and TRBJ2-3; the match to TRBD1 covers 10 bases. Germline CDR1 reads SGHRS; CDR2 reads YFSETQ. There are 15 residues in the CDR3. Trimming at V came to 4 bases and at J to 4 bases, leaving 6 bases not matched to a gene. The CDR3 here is CASSQDRGPPDTQYF. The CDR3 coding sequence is TGCGCCAGCAGCCAAGACAGGGGGCCCCCAGATACGCAGTATTTT.

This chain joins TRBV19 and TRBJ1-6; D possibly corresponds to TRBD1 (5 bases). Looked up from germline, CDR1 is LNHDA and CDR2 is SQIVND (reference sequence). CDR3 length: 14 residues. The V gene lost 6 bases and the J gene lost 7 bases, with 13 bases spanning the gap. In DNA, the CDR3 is TGTGCCAGTAGCCTGGGACTTCTAAATTCACCCCTCCACTTT. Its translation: CASSLGLLNSPLHF.

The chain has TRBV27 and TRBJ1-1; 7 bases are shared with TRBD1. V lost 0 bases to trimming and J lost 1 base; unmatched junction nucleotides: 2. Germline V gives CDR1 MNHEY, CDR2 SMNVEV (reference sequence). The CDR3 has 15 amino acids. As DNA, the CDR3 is TGTGCCAGCAGTTTATCGGGACAGACGAACACTGAAGCTTTCTTT. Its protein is CASSLSGQTNTEAFF.